This is a list of T cell receptor beta chains from one sample in a study of blood T cell repertoires in COVID-19. Clones were sequenced by immunoSEQ multiplex PCR, and TCRdb holds only the in-frame ones, with some missing. The data show over 250,000 clones, 88% seen once. The material sequenced was PBMCs or T cells enriched from blood (not recorded which). These receptors originate from a woman in her thirties who had recovered from COVID-19. The CDR3 runs from the conserved cysteine through the conserved F or W. Fields, in order: J gene, clone size, V gene, D gene, CDR3 protein, CDR3 DNA. The D gene is left open where the match is weak. A row's size may be missing; if present it is once, few, many or a size class.

J: TRBJ2-5
size: .
V: TRBV7-2
D: .
CDR3: CASSLAPHDGRQETQYF
DNA: TGTGCCAGCAGCTTAGCGCCTCATGATGGTCGGCAAGAGACCCAGTACTTC

J: TRBJ2-2
size: .
V: TRBV29-1
D: .
CDR3: CSVQLLRGPTELFF
DNA: TGCAGCGTTCAGTTGTTGCGAGGGCCGACGGAGCTGTTTTTT

J: TRBJ2-1
size: .
V: TRBV11-2
D: .
CDR3: CASSPTGLKQFF
DNA: TGTGCCAGCAGCCCAACAGGGCTTAAGCAGTTCTTC

J: TRBJ2-1
size: .
V: TRBV27
D: TRBD2
CDR3: CASSSRGGGYNEQFF
DNA: TGTGCCAGCAGCTCGCGGGGGGGAGGGTACAATGAGCAGTTCTTC

J: TRBJ1-5
size: .
V: TRBV12-3/TRBV12-4
D: TRBD1
CDR3: CASSQGASGAQHF
DNA: TGTGCCAGCAGCCAGGGGGCCAGCGGAGCCCAGCATTTT

J: TRBJ2-7
size: .
V: TRBV28
D: .
CDR3: CASSFPSEERPGEQYF
DNA: TGTGCCAGCAGTTTCCCCAGCGAGGAACGCCCGGGCGAGCAGTACTTC

J: TRBJ2-2
size: .
V: TRBV28
D: TRBD2
CDR3: CASLTGREENTGELFF
DNA: TGTGCCAGTCTAACGGGGCGGGAGGAGAACACCGGGGAGCTGTTTTTT

J: TRBJ1-6
size: .
V: TRBV7-9
D: .
CDR3: CASSLGGMNNSPLHF
DNA: TGTGCCAGCAGCTTAGGAGGGATGAATAATTCACCCCTCCACTTT

J: TRBJ2-7
size: .
V: TRBV5-1
D: .
CDR3: CASSFTGGGQYF
DNA: TGCGCCAGCAGCTTTACGGGGGGCGGGCAGTACTTC

J: TRBJ2-1
size: .
V: TRBV27
D: TRBD2
CDR3: CASSLSEGAGVAEQFF
DNA: TGTGCCAGCAGTTTAAGCGAAGGAGCGGGAGTAGCTGAGCAGTTCTTC

J: TRBJ2-3
size: once
V: TRBV7-3
D: TRBD2
CDR3: CASSVNGRTSGRWHTQYF
DNA: TGTGCCAGCAGCGTTAACGGGAGGACTAGCGGGAGGTGGCATACGCAGTATTTT

J: TRBJ2-1
size: .
V: TRBV27
D: .
CDR3: CASSGFRGRMNEQFF
DNA: TGTGCCAGCAGTGGATTCCGGGGAAGAATGAATGAGCAGTTCTTC

J: TRBJ1-5
size: once
V: TRBV28
D: .
CDR3: CASSSFDRYNQPQHF
DNA: TGTGCCAGCAGCTCCTTCGACAGGTACAATCAGCCCCAGCATTTT

J: TRBJ2-1
size: .
V: TRBV18
D: TRBD2
CDR3: CASSSLAGGLNEQFF
DNA: TGTGCCAGCTCGTCTTTAGCGGGGGGGCTAAATGAGCAGTTCTTC

J: TRBJ1-1
size: .
V: TRBV11-3
D: TRBD1
CDR3: CASSLVGGTANTEAFF
DNA: TGTGCCAGCAGCTTAGTAGGGGGGACAGCGAACACTGAAGCTTTCTTT

J: TRBJ1-5
size: .
V: TRBV5-5
D: .
CDR3: CASSLGSQANSNQPQHF
DNA: TGTGCCAGCAGCTTGGGCTCGCAGGCAAATAGCAATCAGCCCCAGCATTTT

J: TRBJ1-6
size: .
V: TRBV2
D: .
CDR3: CASSEQGSYNSPLHF
DNA: TGTGCCAGCAGTGAACAGGGGTCCTATAATTCACCCCTCCACTTT

J: TRBJ2-5
size: .
V: TRBV24-1
D: TRBD1
CDR3: CATSAVTGRETQYF
DNA: TGTGCCACCAGTGCCGTGACAGGGAGAGAGACCCAGTACTTC

J: TRBJ2-2
size: .
V: TRBV9
D: .
CDR3: CASSASGEVNTGELFF
DNA: TGTGCCAGCAGCGCCTCCGGCGAGGTGAACACCGGGGAGCTGTTTTTT

J: TRBJ1-4
size: .
V: TRBV19
D: TRBD1
CDR3: CASIPGQGLINGKLFF
DNA: TGTGCCAGTATTCCGGGACAGGGTCTCATAAACGGAAAACTGTTTTTT

J: TRBJ2-5
size: .
V: TRBV3-1/TRBV3-2
D: TRBD2
CDR3: CASSQDRGLAGGETQYF
DNA: TGTGCCAGCAGCCAAGATAGGGGACTAGCGGGAGGAGAGACCCAGTACTTC

J: TRBJ2-1
size: once
V: TRBV6-5
D: .
CDR3: CASSYFEGSRRFF
DNA: TGTGCCAGCAGTTACTTTGAAGGATCGCGGCGGTTCTTC

J: TRBJ2-3
size: .
V: TRBV28
D: .
CDR3: CASSGRTRSTDTQYF
DNA: TGTGCCAGCAGCGGGCGAACTAGAAGCACAGATACGCAGTATTTT

J: TRBJ1-1
size: .
V: TRBV20-1
D: .
CDR3: CSANAEAFF
DNA: TGCAGTGCTAACGCGGAAGCTTTCTTT

J: TRBJ2-3
size: .
V: TRBV2
D: TRBD2
CDR3: CASSEFMGGGPDTQYF
DNA: TGTGCCAGCAGTGAATTTATGGGGGGGGGACCAGATACGCAGTATTTT

J: TRBJ2-1
size: once
V: TRBV18
D: TRBD2
CDR3: CASSRPTSGRSYNEQFF
DNA: TGTGCCAGCTCACGACCTACTAGCGGGAGATCCTACAATGAGCAGTTCTTC

J: TRBJ2-7
size: once
V: TRBV6-5
D: .
CDR3: CASSYRLGGSEQYF
DNA: TGTGCCAGCAGTTACAGGTTGGGGGGAAGCGAGCAGTACTTC

J: TRBJ1-1
size: .
V: TRBV23-1
D: .
CDR3: CASRLGLTLNTEAFF
DNA: TGCGCCAGCAGGCTGGGACTCACCCTGAACACTGAAGCTTTCTTT

J: TRBJ2-1
size: .
V: TRBV19
D: TRBD2
CDR3: CASSLAGGYNEQFF
DNA: TGTGCCAGTAGTCTCGCGGGAGGCTACAATGAGCAGTTCTTC

J: TRBJ2-7
size: .
V: TRBV5-4
D: TRBD2
CDR3: CASSRGGGGPSDEQYF
DNA: TGTGCCAGCAGCAGGGGCGGGGGGGGACCCTCGGACGAGCAGTACTTC

J: TRBJ2-5
size: .
V: TRBV27
D: .
CDR3: CATTWGRETQYF
DNA: TGTGCCACTACGTGGGGGAGGGAGACCCAGTACTTC

J: TRBJ1-2
size: .
V: TRBV6-5
D: .
CDR3: CASRKQGNYGYTF
DNA: TGTGCCAGCAGGAAACAGGGAAACTATGGCTACACCTTC

J: TRBJ1-1
size: .
V: TRBV6-5
D: .
CDR3: CASSYSGRTEAFF
DNA: TGTGCCAGCAGTTACTCGGGGCGGACTGAAGCTTTCTTT

J: TRBJ2-5
size: .
V: TRBV6-5
D: .
CDR3: CASSSIPAAQETQYF
DNA: TGTGCCAGCAGCTCTATACCCGCTGCCCAAGAGACCCAGTACTTC

J: TRBJ1-6
size: once
V: TRBV15
D: TRBD1
CDR3: CATSREDRGREVLHF
DNA: TGTGCCACCAGCAGAGAGGACAGGGGGCGCGAGGTCCTCCACTTT

J: TRBJ2-7
size: once
V: TRBV9
D: .
CDR3: CASASGDTYEQYF
DNA: TGTGCCAGCGCATCCGGGGACACCTACGAGCAGTACTTC

J: TRBJ1-2
size: .
V: TRBV28
D: .
CDR3: CASSTGLGYTF
DNA: TGTGCCAGCAGTACGGGTCTTGGCTACACCTTC

J: TRBJ1-1
size: .
V: TRBV19
D: TRBD1
CDR3: CASSTQGAGTEAFF
DNA: TGTGCCAGTAGTACCCAGGGGGCGGGCACTGAAGCTTTCTTT

J: TRBJ1-5
size: .
V: TRBV9
D: TRBD1
CDR3: CASSGRDSSNQPQHF
DNA: TGTGCCAGCAGCGGTCGGGACAGTAGCAATCAGCCCCAGCATTTT

J: TRBJ2-5
size: .
V: TRBV28
D: .
CDR3: CASSLQETQYF
DNA: TGTGCCAGCAGTCTTCAAGAGACCCAGTACTTC

J: TRBJ2-7
size: .
V: TRBV27
D: TRBD1
CDR3: CASSPGTDRSYEQYF
DNA: TGTGCCAGCAGTCCAGGGACAGACCGCTCCTACGAGCAGTACTTC

J: TRBJ2-1
size: few
V: TRBV9
D: .
CDR3: CASSVLADNEQFF
DNA: TGTGCCAGCAGCGTTTTAGCGGACAATGAGCAGTTCTTC

J: TRBJ2-1
size: .
V: TRBV7-3
D: TRBD1
CDR3: CASSLLQGGEQFF
DNA: TGTGCCAGCAGCTTACTCCAAGGGGGCGAGCAGTTCTTC

J: TRBJ1-2
size: .
V: TRBV18
D: TRBD1
CDR3: CASSEGQEYGYTF
DNA: TGTGCCAGCTCAGAGGGACAGGAGTATGGCTACACCTTC

J: TRBJ1-5
size: .
V: TRBV6-5
D: TRBD1
CDR3: CASTRLQGSGQPQHF
DNA: TGTGCCAGCACCAGGCTACAGGGGTCCGGCCAGCCCCAGCATTTT

J: TRBJ1-5
size: .
V: TRBV7-9
D: .
CDR3: CASSFRDKGNQPQHF
DNA: TGTGCCAGCAGCTTCCGGGACAAGGGCAATCAGCCCCAGCATTTT